This TCR beta chain derives from a study of T cells in Graves' hyperthyroidism and ophthalmopathy. Across the whole study: Before treatment of any kind, peripheral blood was taken at initial diagnosis. Study-wide results and caveats: The model anticipated ophthalmopathy a median around six months pre-onset.

Disease duration was under 3 months in the ophthalmopathy patients, who also had a Clinical Activity Score of at least 3 and a NOSPECS grade of at least 4. Diagnosis rested on symptoms, serum thyroxine and TRAb, thyroid ultrasound, and orbital computed tomography. Note on this clonotype: The antigen remains unidentified. Since a much larger clone is just one base distant, this may be a read error.

The CDR3 totals 14 residues. CDR1 PRHDT and CDR2 FYEKMQ come from the germline V gene (reference sequence). Trimming removed 1 base at V and 4 bases at J, with 10 bases between. Template material for amplifying TCR beta CDR3 regions consisted of RNA transcripts. HTBI primers were the set used in a first-round RT-PCR of the TCR CDR3. TCRdb re-analysed the multiplex PCR reads in MiXCR, keeping a single row per CDR3 protein. Of around 620,000 distinct CDR3 sequences listed, 14% are singletons. This clonotype was sampled from a woman under 30 with Graves' ophthalmopathy. The chain carries TRBV13 and TRBJ2-5, with a possible D match to TRBD2 (5 bases). The specimen was blood. CDR3 in amino acids: CASSLEASIETQYF. As DNA, the CDR3 is TGTGCCAGCAGCTTAGAGGCTAGCATAGAGACCCAGTACTTC.